These 2 T cell receptor beta chains were all obtained from the same sample, sequenced in a study of monozygotic twins with inflammatory bowel disease. Each CDR3 protein gets one entry in TCRdb, which reprocessed the 5' RACE reads and gives no DNA. This table lists nearly 450,000 distinct CDR3 sequences. Material: blood. These receptor sequences come from a human donor with ulcerative colitis or Crohn's disease, or a healthy co-twin of an affected twin (not recorded which).

This chain joins TRBV7-9 and TRBJ2-3; TCRdb proposes TRBD1, but this gene call is untestable without DNA. Germline CDR1 is SEHNR and CDR2 is FQNEAQ (reference sequence). The length of the CDR3 is 17 residues. Here the CDR3 reads CASSPRGSVYLTDTQYF.

The chain has TRBV7-2 and TRBJ1-6. Germline assignment: CDR1 SGHTA and CDR2 FQGNSA. This CDR3 is built from 12 residues. The CDR3 region is CASSPYNSPLHF.